This passage covers 9 T cell receptor beta chains from one sample sequenced in a study of blood T cell repertoires in COVID-19. Profiling relied on immunoSEQ multiplex PCR, and the TCRdb table lists in-frame clones only, not all of them. The sample lists about 68,000 clones, approximately 90% occurring once. Sequencing used peripheral blood. Receptor source: a man between 25 and 39 years old with acute or convalescent COVID-19.

This rearrangement joins TRBV4-1 to TRBJ1-1; 7 nucleotides agree with TRBD1. J gave up 0 bases and V 8 bases, and 18 bases lay outside the gene matches. Looked up from germline, CDR1 is MGHRA and CDR2 is YSYEKL. There are 18 residues in the CDR3. The CDR3 region is CASGFSGTADGVNTEAFF. The CDR3 DNA follows: TGCGCCAGCGGATTTTCCGGGACAGCTGACGGGGTGAACACTGAAGCTTTCTTT.

This clone showed up just a few times. The rearrangement links TRBV10-3 to TRBJ2-2, with 10 nucleotides matching TRBD2. Trimming at V came to 0 bases and at J to 1 base, leaving 5 bases not matched to a gene. The CDR3 is 18 amino acids. Germline loops: CDR1 ENHRY, CDR2 SYGVKD. CDR3 amino acids: CAISESGASGRNTGELFF. The CDR3 region has the DNA TGTGCCATCAGTGAGTCGGGGGCTAGCGGGAGGAACACCGGGGAGCTGTTTTTT.

J is TRBJ1-2 and V is TRBV28, with 7 bases lining up with TRBD1. In germline, CDR1 is MDHEN, CDR2 SYDVKM. V was pared by 8 bases and J by 4 bases, with 16 bases of the junction left unmatched. This CDR3 is 16 amino acids long. The CDR3 bases are TGTGCCAGCTACTCAACCGGACAGGCGGCCCCCTATGGCTACACCTTC. The encoded protein is CASYSTGQAAPYGYTF.

V is TRBV30 and J is TRBJ2-5; 7 bases map to TRBD2. This CDR3 contains 18 residues. CDR1 GTSNPN and CDR2 SVGIG come from the germline V gene (reference sequence). V lost 1 base and J lost 4; bases outside the gene matches: 18. CDR3 region: CAWSGGRLTSPMGETQYF. The CDR3 DNA follows: TGTGCCTGGAGTGGGGGCCGATTGACTAGCCCAATGGGAGAGACCCAGTACTTC.

The chain is built from TRBV3-1 (or the pseudogene TRBV3-2) and TRBJ2-3, with D uncertain. Germline loops: CDR1 LGHDT, CDR2 YNNKEL (reference sequence). The CDR3 consists of 11 residues. The V gene lost 0 bases and the J gene lost 10 bases, with 5 bases spanning the gap. The CDR3 sequence: CASSQDIAQYF. The CDR3 DNA reads as TGTGCCAGCAGCCAAGATATCGCGCAGTATTTT.

This chain joins TRBV5-5 and TRBJ2-1; a weak D match, TRBD2 (6 bases). This CDR3 comprises 13 residues. Looked up from germline, CDR1 is SGHKS and CDR2 is YYEKEE (reference sequence). Trimming pared 4 bases from V and 7 bases from J, leaving 12 bases between. Here the CDR3 reads CASSPWAGNEQFF. The CDR3 DNA follows: TGTGCCAGCAGCCCCTGGGCGGGGAATGAGCAGTTCTTC.

The gene calls are TRBV7-9 and TRBJ2-7; 10 nucleotides agree with TRBD2. The germline V gene encodes CDR1 SEHNR and CDR2 FQNEAQ (reference sequence). Trimming removed 5 bases from V and 1 base from J; junction bases left unmatched: 5. The CDR3 is made up of 15 amino acids. The CDR3 DNA is TGTGCCAGCAGCCACAGCGGGAGGGGGTCCTACGAGCAGTACTTC. It encodes CASSHSGRGSYEQYF.

The CDR3 DNA reads TGTGCCAGCAGCGTAGGCGGGAGTTTTAAGGGTGAGCAGTTCTTC. Translation: CASSVGGSFKGEQFF. This sequence joins TRBV9 and TRBJ2-1; 7 bases agree with TRBD2. This CDR3 has 15 amino acids. J gave up 9 bases and V 0 bases, and 9 bases lay outside the gene matches. Germline V gene lookup returns CDR1 SGDLS and CDR2 YYNGEE.

In this sample, this clone turned up a few times. The chain couples TRBV7-9 to TRBJ2-2, with 7 bases matching TRBD2. The V gene end was trimmed by 0 bases and the J gene end by 5 bases; junction bases not matched to a gene: 0. Germline values: CDR1 SEHNR, CDR2 FQNEAQ (reference sequence). The length of the CDR3 is 14 residues. The CDR3 region has the DNA TGTGCCAGCAGCTTAGCGGGGGGGACCGGGGAGCTGTTTTTT. Its translation: CASSLAGGTGELFF. Variable domain in full (rest from reference TRBV7-9 and TRBJ2-2): DTGVSQNPRHKITKRGQNVTFRCDPISEHNRLYWYRQTLGQGPEFLTYFQNEAQLEKSRLLSDRFSAERPKGSFSTLEIQRTEQGDSAMYLCASSLAGGTGELFFGEGSRLTVL.